This TCR beta chain was recorded in a study of cytomegalovirus exposure and HLA in healthy donors. PCR used 60 Vbeta primers and 13 Jbeta primers. Clones were sequenced by immunoSEQ multiplex PCR, and TCRdb holds only the in-frame ones, with some missing. Of some 56,000 clones listed, 80% are singletons. This sequence was found in a woman in her 40s in good health and CMV-seronegative. The sequencing sample was made of PBMCs.

CDR3 in amino acids: CAISSSGQMNTGELFF. CDR3 DNA sequence: TGTGCCATCAGTTCGTCGGGACAAATGAACACCGGGGAGCTGTTTTTT. The chain links TRBV10-3 to TRBJ2-2, with D possibly TRBD1 on 6 matching bases. CDR1 ENHRY and CDR2 SYGVKD come from the germline V gene. V dropped 5 bases and J dropped 1 base, with 14 bases sitting between them. The CDR3 length is 16 residues.